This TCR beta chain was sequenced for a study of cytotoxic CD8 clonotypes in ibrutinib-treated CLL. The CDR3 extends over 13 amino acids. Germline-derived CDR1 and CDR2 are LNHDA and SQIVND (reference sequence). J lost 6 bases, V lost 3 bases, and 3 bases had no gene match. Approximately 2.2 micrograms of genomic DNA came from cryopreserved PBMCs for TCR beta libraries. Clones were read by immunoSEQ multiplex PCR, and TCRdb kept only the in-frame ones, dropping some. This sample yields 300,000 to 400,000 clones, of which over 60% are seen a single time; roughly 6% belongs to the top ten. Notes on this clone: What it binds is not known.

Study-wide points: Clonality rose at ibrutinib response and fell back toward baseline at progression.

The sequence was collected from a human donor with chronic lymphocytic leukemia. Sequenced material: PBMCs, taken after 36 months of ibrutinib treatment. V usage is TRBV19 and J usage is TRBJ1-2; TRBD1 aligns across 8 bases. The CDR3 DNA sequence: TGTGCCAGTAGTATGGACAGGGTCAATGGCTACACCTTC. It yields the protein CASSMDRVNGYTF.